This T cell receptor beta chain comes out of a study of T cell clonotyping in hematopoietic cell transplantation. Study-level findings and limits: Recipient TCR diversity dropped after transplant; expanded clonotypes rose from day 30 to 180. No sorting was done, leaving CD4 and CD8 contributions mixed. Graft donor and pretransplant recipient Inverse Simpson Index values predicted broader posttransplant TCR diversity.

The data were produced by immunoSEQ multiplex PCR, yet TCRdb's version contains in-frame clones alone and is incomplete. The sample consists of 9,500 to 15,000 clones, about 91% of them appearing once. Germline V gene data show CDR1 as GTSNPN and CDR2 as SVGIG (reference sequence). V was cut by 3 bases and J by 2 bases, with 13 bases left in between. The CDR3 has 14 amino acids. As to this clone: Its specificity is unknown.

The chain recombines TRBV30 with TRBJ1-2; D gene ambiguous. The clonotype comes from a human donor who either received an allogeneic hematopoietic cell transplant for a myeloid malignancy or was a related donor (not recorded which). Some clones in this sample may be carry-over from other donors' samples. Sample: peripheral blood mononuclear cells. The CDR3 coding sequence is TGTGCCTGGAGCCGGGCGGGCTCAAACTATGGCTACACCTTC. It translates to CAWSRAGSNYGYTF.